The clone carrying this T cell receptor (beta chain) came up a few times. TCRdb reprocessed the RT-PCR reads with MiXCR, giving one entry per CDR3 protein. The repertoire includes hundreds of thousands of distinct CDR3 sequences, 15% to 20% of them detected once, and 3% sits in the top ten. The sample originates from a study of response to subunit inactivated influenza vaccine. V shed 7 bases and J shed 10 bases, with 20 bases lying between them. The CDR3 is made up of 14 amino acids. The specimen was CD4+ T cells sorted from PBMCs, collected about 24 months after vaccination. The chain recombines TRBV12-3 or TRBV12-4 with TRBJ2-1, with D perhaps matching TRBD1 or TRBD2 (5 bases each). The receptor was derived from a man between 50 and 75 years old who received an inactivated influenza vaccine. This CDR3 reads CASIFQEGPQEQFF. In DNA, the CDR3 is TGTGCCAGCATTTTTCAAGAGGGGCCTCAGGAGCAGTTCTTC.